This T cell receptor beta chain was profiled in a study of cytomegalovirus exposure and HLA in healthy donors. Germline V gene lookup returns CDR1 SGDLS and CDR2 YYNGEE. Trimming shortened V by 1 base and J by 4 bases, and 11 bases separated the two germline ends. CDR3 length equals 14 residues. The PCR employed 60 Vbeta primers together with 13 Jbeta primers. Some clones are missing from TCRdb's copy, which holds only in-frame ones; the method was immunoSEQ multiplex PCR. The data contain 100,000 to 150,000 clones, nearly 80% of them singletons. The rearrangement uses TRBV9 and TRBJ1-2; D might be TRBD1 (6 bases). This clonotype was obtained from a woman between 40 and 50 years old in good health and CMV-seronegative. Sequencing used PBMCs. The CDR3 here is CASSVKAGAYGYTF. DNA of the CDR3: TGTGCCAGCAGCGTAAAGGCAGGGGCCTATGGCTACACCTTC.